What follows are 22 T cell receptor beta chains derived from one specimen sequenced in a study of T cells in localized non-small cell lung cancer. Repertoires were generated with immunoSEQ multiplex PCR, while TCRdb's copy carries only in-frame clones and drops some. The table shows 50,000 to 75,000 clones, with 85% to 90% occurring only once. The material was peripheral blood, obtained before any cancer treatment. The receptors stem from a man between 35 and 75 years old with stage I squamous cell lung carcinoma.

V and J are TRBV30 and TRBJ2-5; D is ambiguous. CDR1 GTSNPN and CDR2 SVGIG come from the germline V gene (reference sequence). CDR3 length equals 15 residues. The germline V and J ends were trimmed by 3 bases and 2 bases, with 16 bases remaining between them. CDR3 amino acids: CAWRPKVGRQETQYF. CDR3 in DNA: TGTGCCTGGAGGCCTAAGGTGGGCCGACAAGAGACCCAGTACTTC.

The chain carries TRBV7-8 and TRBJ1-5, with D unclear. The CDR3 totals 16 residues. The germline V gene encodes CDR1 SGHVS and CDR2 FQNEAQ. Trimming pared 4 bases from V and 3 bases from J, leaving 16 bases between. This CDR3 is CASSSMEDLFNQPQHF. In DNA form, the CDR3 reads TGTGCCAGCAGCTCGATGGAGGACCTCTTCAATCAGCCCCAGCATTTT.

V usage is TRBV28 and J usage is TRBJ2-7; D is ambiguous. CDR3 size: 18 residues. Germline loops: CDR1 MDHEN, CDR2 SYDVKM. V dropped 5 bases and J dropped 0 bases, with 23 bases sitting between them. This chain's CDR3 is CASSPDPRLDQSSYEQYF. The CDR3 nucleotides read TGTGCCAGCAGTCCAGACCCCAGACTGGACCAGAGCTCCTACGAGCAGTACTTC.

The gene calls are TRBV4-3 and TRBJ1-2; D perhaps matches TRBD1 (6 bases). Germline-derived CDR1 and CDR2 are LGHNA and YSLEER. Trimming removed 4 bases from V and 3 bases from J, with 18 bases in between. This CDR3 region has 16 residues. This chain's CDR3 is CASSPSRRGTHYGYTF. The CDR3 DNA sequence: TGCGCCAGCAGCCCATCACGGAGGGGGACCCACTATGGCTACACCTTC.

V usage is TRBV4-2 and J usage is TRBJ2-1, with 7 bases aligning to TRBD2. Germline-derived CDR1 and CDR2 are LGHNA and YNFKEQ. J lost 5 bases, V lost 0 bases, and 10 bases had no gene match. This CDR3 spans 17 amino acids. The CDR3 protein is CASSQDWGRVTDNEQFF. CDR3 sequence (DNA): TGTGCCAGCAGCCAAGATTGGGGGAGGGTAACCGACAATGAGCAGTTCTTC.

The genes are TRBV30 and TRBJ1-4; D unresolved. The CDR3 runs to 12 residues. Per the germline V gene, CDR1 is GTSNPN and CDR2 is SVGIG (reference sequence). Trimming cost V 5 bases and J 0 bases, with 4 bases left between them. CDR3 sequence: CAWQSTNEKLFF. CDR3 in DNA: TGTGCCTGGCAATCAACTAATGAAAAACTGTTTTTT.

The chain recombines TRBV19 with TRBJ1-3; 8 bases agree with TRBD1. The CDR3 contains 16 residues. The germline V gene encodes CDR1 LNHDA and CDR2 SQIVND (reference sequence). V was pared by 3 bases and J by 0 bases, with 4 bases of the junction left unmatched. The CDR3 sequence: CASSILTGDSGNTIYF. The CDR3 nucleotides are TGTGCCAGTAGTATTTTGACAGGGGACTCTGGAAACACCATATATTTT.

Only one count was recorded for this clone. The chain is built from TRBV19 and TRBJ1-1; D is uncertain. Trimming pared 5 bases from V and 1 base from J, leaving 8 bases between. Germline-derived CDR1 and CDR2 are LNHDA and SQIVND (reference sequence). This CDR3 is built from 13 residues. The CDR3 spells CASSSVTNTEAFF. CDR3 in DNA: TGTGCCAGTAGTTCAGTGACGAACACTGAAGCTTTCTTT.

This clone was detected only once. The chain combines TRBV5-4 with TRBJ2-3; D gene ambiguous. There are 14 residues in the CDR3. Germline CDR1 reads SGHNT; CDR2 reads YYREEE (reference sequence). V was clipped by 1 base and J by 0 bases, with 6 bases between them. The chain's CDR3 is CASSLLVSTDTQYF. CDR3 bases: TGTGCCAGCAGCTTGCTTGTAAGCACAGATACGCAGTATTTT.

In nucleotides, the CDR3 is TGTGCCAGCAGCCTCCAGGGCTCCTTCGGCGAGCAGTACTTC. Protein product: CASSLQGSFGEQYF. This sequence joins TRBV9 and TRBJ2-7; maybe TRBD1 (5 bases). V lost 4 bases, J lost 6 bases, and 17 bases lay in between. There are 14 residues in the CDR3. Germline CDR1 reads SGDLS; CDR2 reads YYNGEE.

V and J are TRBV5-6 and TRBJ2-7; D gene uncertain. The CDR3 length is 15 residues. The V gene's germline CDR1 is SGHDT and CDR2 YYEEEE. Between the trimmed V and J ends, which lost 2 bases and 1 base, there was a span of 13 bases. As DNA, the CDR3 is TGTGCCAGCAGCTTCGGCTCGACCGCTTCCTACGAGCAGTACTTC. Translated: CASSFGSTASYEQYF.

This chain uses TRBV5-4 with TRBJ2-7, with D possibly matching TRBD2 (5 bases). This CDR3 contains 15 residues. Germline V gene data show CDR1 as SGHNT and CDR2 as YYREEE (reference sequence). The V gene lost 3 bases and the J gene lost 3 bases, with 16 bases spanning the gap. Here the CDR3 DNA reads TGTGCCAGCAGCTCCCTCGGGCGGGCTGGCTACGAGCAGTACTTC. Translation: CASSSLGRAGYEQYF.

The chain combines TRBV19 with TRBJ2-3; no clear D gene. The CDR3 contains 12 residues. Germline V gene sequence: CDR1 LNHDA, CDR2 SQIVND (reference sequence). With 3 bases removed from V and 2 bases from J, the gap between germline ends came to 3 bases. DNA for the CDR3: TGTGCCAGTAGTATGGTCACAGATACGCAGTATTTT. Translated: CASSMVTDTQYF.

The V and J genes are TRBV27 and TRBJ1-6, with D unclear. Looked up from germline, CDR1 is MNHEY and CDR2 is SMNVEV (reference sequence). CDR3 length: 17 amino acids. The V gene lost 5 bases and the J gene lost 0 bases, with 14 bases spanning the gap. This CDR3 reads CASSPRTGSSYNSPLHF. Written as DNA, the CDR3 is TGTGCCAGCAGTCCGCGGACGGGCAGCTCCTATAATTCACCCCTCCACTTT.

The chain uses TRBV30 and TRBJ2-7, with no clear D. Germline V gene data show CDR1 as GTSNPN and CDR2 as SVGIG (reference sequence). Trimming shortened V by 2 bases and J by 4 bases, and 12 bases separated the two germline ends. The CDR3 contains 13 residues. The CDR3 region has the DNA TGTGCCTGGAGTCCTGGACGAGAATACGAGCAGTACTTC. Its protein is CAWSPGREYEQYF.

V and J are TRBV11-3 and TRBJ2-1, with 12 bases identical to TRBD2. The CDR3 loop spans 18 amino acids. V shed 5 bases and J 0 bases; nucleotides not matched to a gene: 8. Germline V gene sequence: CDR1 SGHNT, CDR2 YENEEA. For the CDR3, the DNA is TGTGCCAGCAGCCCGGCGACTAGCGGGAGAGGCTCCTACAATGAGCAGTTCTTC. Protein: CASSPATSGRGSYNEQFF.

This chain joins TRBV6-6 and TRBJ2-5; possible D gene TRBD1, 5 bases. CDR3 length: 12 amino acids. With 11 bases removed from V and 2 bases from J, the gap between germline ends came to 12 bases. CDR1 and CDR2 (germline): MNHNY, SVGAGI (reference sequence). The DNA for the CDR3 is TGTGCCTCCGCAGGGCAACAAGAGACCCAGTACTTC. Its protein product is CASAGQQETQYF.

The chain links TRBV2 to TRBJ1-1; no definite D call. The length of the CDR3 is 15 residues. Germline V gene sequence: CDR1 SNHLY, CDR2 FYNNEI. V was shortened by 7 bases and J by 0 bases, with 15 bases between the two germline ends. DNA of the CDR3: TGTGCCAGCAAGCAGAAAGGGTACGTGAACACTGAAGCTTTCTTT. Its protein is CASKQKGYVNTEAFF.

This rearrangement joins TRBV6-5 to TRBJ2-7; D perhaps matches TRBD2 (5 bases). Trimming took off 0 bases at V and 0 bases at J, with 9 bases between the two ends. The CDR3 contains 15 residues. Germline values: CDR1 MNHEY, CDR2 SVGAGI. DNA for the CDR3: TGTGCCAGCAGTTACTCGGAGGCGTACTCCTACGAGCAGTACTTC. Its protein is CASSYSEAYSYEQYF.

V is TRBV19 and J is TRBJ1-1; possibly TRBD1 for D (5 bases). Between the trimmed V and J ends, which lost 6 bases and 0 bases, there was a span of 14 bases. This CDR3 is 15 amino acids long. Germline V gives CDR1 LNHDA, CDR2 SQIVND (reference sequence). CDR3 protein: CASSSLQGMNTEAFF. The CDR3 DNA is TGTGCCAGTAGCTCCCTTCAGGGTATGAACACTGAAGCTTTCTTT.

The chain couples TRBV25-1 to TRBJ1-1; D not resolved. V dropped 3 bases and J dropped 7 bases, with 15 bases sitting between them. Germline assignment: CDR1 MGHDK and CDR2 SYGVNS. This CDR3 contains 14 residues. The CDR3 sequence is CASSDPGVGVEAFF. Written as DNA, the CDR3 is TGTGCCAGCAGTGATCCGGGCGTCGGGGTTGAAGCTTTCTTT. Based on the CDR3 plus reference TRBV25-1 and TRBJ1-1, the full variable domain is EADIYQTPRYLVIGTGKKITLECSQTMGHDKMYWYQQDPGMELHLIHYSYGVNSTEKGDLSSESTVSRIRTEHFPLTLESARPSHTSQYLCASSDPGVGVEAFFGQGTRLTVV.

J is TRBJ1-3 and V is TRBV5-5, with TRBD1 identical over 8 bases. The junction had 7 bases not matched to a gene; V was cut back by 2 bases and J by 6 bases. The CDR3 contains 15 residues. Germline V gene sequence: CDR1 SGHKS, CDR2 YYEKEE (reference sequence). The CDR3 loop reads CASSFVDRDENTIYF. CDR3 nucleotides: TGTGCCAGCAGCTTTGTGGACAGGGATGAAAACACCATATATTTT.